This T cell receptor beta chain came from a study of cytotoxic CD8 clonotypes in ibrutinib-treated CLL (dated by TCRdb to the early 2020s). Regarding the study in general: The cohort had about a dozen relapsed/refractory and more than 14 treatment-naive patients; about 17 were IGHV unmutated. Cryopreserved peripheral blood mononuclear cells were obtained before treatment, at response, and at either sustained remission or disease progression. The response samples were drawn at a median of roughly twelve months into treatment, with a range of roughly 6 to 40 months. Patients were still on ibrutinib when every remission and progressive disease sample was collected. Of the 90 or so participants in the trial, about two dozen had longitudinal samples available. On average, each sample yielded around 270,000 productive templates and around 98,000 productive rearrangements. Partial responses were observed in approximately 24 patients and complete responses in 2; after a median follow-up of 68 months, remission was maintained in 15 or so patients and progression was observed in about twelve.

The time point tag for this specimen amounts to: about a year on ibrutinib. Roughly 2 micrograms of genomic DNA were extracted from cryopreserved PBMCs for TCR beta library preparation. High-throughput TCR beta sequencing was performed on longitudinal blood samples from CLL patients receiving ibrutinib monotherapy. The patients were enrolled in a single-center, open-label phase 2 trial of ibrutinib monotherapy. Comments on this clone: Its antigen is not yet known. No quality values exist for individual bases; no much larger clone is one base distant.

Each clonotype received, on average, roughly 9.6x coverage in deep resolution sequencing performed on a MiSeq, where the target depth lay between 1 in 1 million and 1 in 200,000 T cells. The immunoSEQ hsTCRB Kit was used to generate TCR beta libraries. On the study's bioinformatics: The data were analyzed with ImmunoSEQ Analyzer and ImmunoSEQ Data Assistant, and V, D and J gene assignments followed IMGT definitions. Clonality, which ranges from 0 to 1, was calculated as one minus the normalized Shannon entropy of productive rearrangement frequencies. Only overrepresented clonotypes making up at least 0.05% of each patient's repertoire were included in the public clonotype analysis. Some twelve repertoires from age-matched healthy donors, obtained from immuneACCESS, served as clonality controls. Imported from immuneACCESS, the table was reduced by TCRdb to in-frame sequences with V and J called. These copies leave out some clones; in studies compared against another copy, an unresolved V gene accounts for under half, and the cause of the remainder is not known. V and J calls and clone size come straight from that table; D and trimming were deduced from the DNA. The sample profile shows about 140,000 clones; about 72% of them were found once. The top ten clonotypes cover 25% to 35% of the sample.

General findings and caveats noted by the study authors: Public clonotypes were found to be uncommon and were observed to contract or remain stable during treatment; the increase in clonality was shown to reflect expansion of private clonotypes at ibrutinib response. Baseline clonality exceeded that of age-matched healthy donors and correlated strongly with circulating CD8+ T-cell counts. Clonality increased at ibrutinib response, stayed stable in sustained remission, and fell back toward baseline at progression. Sustained-remission and progressing patients did not have matched sampling times, and lymph node repertoires were not examined.

The receptor was derived from a human donor with chronic lymphocytic leukemia. The specimen comprised PBMCs, sampled after 12 months of ibrutinib treatment.

In nucleotides, the sequence is TGTGCCAGCAGTTCGGGACAGGGGGGACAGCCCCAGCATTTT. It specifies CASSSGQGGQPQHF. The receptor chain draws on TRBV6-5 and TRBJ1-5; 11 junctional bases match TRBD1. CDR1 and CDR2, looked up from the germline V gene, are MNHEY and SVGAGI. V ends up 4 bases short and J 7 bases short, with an unmatched junction base count of 3. There are 14 amino acids in the CDR3, from cysteine to phenylalanine inclusive. The DNA shown is the 42-base CDR3, in frame from base 1.